The 14 T cell receptor beta chains in this list originate from one sample, sequenced in a study of T-cell memory formation after mild COVID-19. TCRdb used MiXCR to reprocess the 5' RACE reads, holding one entry per CDR3 protein. Of 400,000 to 550,000 distinct CDR3 sequences in the sample, around a quarter are singletons; the top ten hold around 13%. Material for sequencing was PBMCs or a T cell subset sorted from them (not recorded which). These receptors came from an adult woman who had mild COVID-19 (a few samples of this study predate the infection). Cell type and time point are not known.

This chain uses TRBV20-1 with TRBJ2-7, with D unclear. Between the trimmed V and J ends, which lost 5 bases and 0 bases, there was a span of 11 bases. Germline values: CDR1 DFQATT, CDR2 SNEGSKA (reference sequence). This CDR3 comprises 13 residues. CDR3 nucleotide sequence: TGCAGTGCTCGACAAAGGTCCTCCTACGAGCAGTACTTC. Protein sequence: CSARQRSSYEQYF.

The genes are TRBV7-9 and TRBJ2-3, with unresolved D. Trimming took off 5 bases at V and 4 bases at J, with 10 bases between the two ends. The CDR3 has 13 amino acids. CDR1 and CDR2 (germline): SEHNR, FQNEAQ (reference sequence). CDR3 in DNA: TGTGCCAGCAGCCCGATCGGTGCAGATACGCAGTATTTT. Encoded protein: CASSPIGADTQYF.

There are a few counts of this clonotype. J is TRBJ1-1 and V is TRBV29-1; D gene unclear. V was pared by 0 bases and J by 7 bases, with 9 bases between. Germline-derived CDR1 and CDR2 are SQVTM and ANQGSEA. This CDR3 has 12 residues. CDR3 loop: CSVEEAGFEAFF. CDR3 in DNA: TGCAGCGTTGAAGAGGCAGGCTTTGAAGCTTTCTTT.

J is TRBJ2-7 and V is TRBV5-6, with TRBD2 matching 9 bases. V trimming: 4 bases; J trimming: 2 bases; junction bases outside the gene matches: 7. Germline CDR1 is SGHDT and CDR2 is YYEEEE. There are 15 residues in the CDR3. This chain's CDR3 is CASSERLAEPYEQYF. Here the CDR3 DNA reads TGTGCCAGCAGCGAAAGACTAGCGGAACCCTACGAGCAGTACTTC.

This clonotype was counted a few times. The chain is built from TRBV3-1 and TRBJ1-4; D remains unclear. Germline V gene lookup returns CDR1 LGHDT and CDR2 YNNKEL (reference sequence). The V gene lost 7 bases and the J gene lost 8 bases, with 17 bases spanning the gap. The CDR3 runs 14 residues. The CDR3 sequence: CASTPLRGGEKLFF. The CDR3 DNA follows: TGTGCCAGCACCCCACTGCGGGGTGGCGAAAAACTGTTTTTT. The full variable domain, with the rest looked up from reference TRBV3-1 and TRBJ1-4, is DTAVSQTPKYLVTQMGNDKSIKCEQNLGHDTMYWYKQDSKKFLKIMFSYNNKELIINETVPNRFSPKSPDKAHLNLHINSLELGDSAVYFCASTPLRGGEKLFFGSGTQLSVL.

The chain recombines TRBV6-2 or TRBV6-3 with TRBJ2-2, with 9 bases that match TRBD1. The germline CDR1 and CDR2 sequences are MNHEY and SVGEGT. The junction had 8 bases not matched to a gene; V was cut back by 5 bases and J by 7 bases. This CDR3 spans 15 amino acids. The CDR3 bases are TGTGCCAGCAGTACGGGACAGGGTCATAGCGGGGAGCTGTTTTTT. Its translation is CASSTGQGHSGELFF.

This clonotype was seen only a few times. V gene TRBV5-5 combines with J gene TRBJ1-3; D is unclear. The CDR3 spans 14 residues. Germline lookup yields CDR1 SGHKS and CDR2 YYEKEE (reference sequence). Trimming pared 0 bases from V and 5 bases from J, leaving 9 bases between. The CDR3 here is CASSLEPGRNTIYF. The CDR3 DNA is TGTGCCAGCAGCTTGGAACCCGGGAGAAACACCATATATTTT. The full variable domain, rest sourced from reference TRBV5-5 and TRBJ1-3, is DAGVTQSPTHLIKTRGQQVTLRCSPISGHKSVSWYQQVLGQGPQFIFQYYEKEERGRGNFPDRFSARQFPNYSSELNVNALLLGDSALYLCASSLEPGRNTIYFGEGSWLTVV.

The J gene is TRBJ2-2, the V gene TRBV30; D might be TRBD1 (7 bases). Per the germline V gene, CDR1 is GTSNPN and CDR2 is SVGIG (reference sequence). Trimming removed 1 base at V and 3 bases at J, with 15 bases between. CDR3 length: 16 residues. In nucleotides, the CDR3 is TGTGCCTGGAGTGGACAGGGAGGTATTTACACCGGGGAGCTGTTTTTT. This gives the protein CAWSGQGGIYTGELFF.

V and J are TRBV12-5 and TRBJ2-7, with D hard to call. V lost 1 base, J lost 3 bases, and 4 bases lay in between. CDR3 length: 12 amino acids. Per germline, CDR1 LGHNT and CDR2 FRNRAP. This CDR3 reads CASGLGDYEQYF. As DNA, the CDR3 is TGTGCTAGTGGTTTGGGGGACTACGAGCAGTACTTC.

This chain links TRBV2 with TRBJ2-2; D is ambiguous. This CDR3 is built from 14 residues. Per germline, CDR1 SNHLY and CDR2 FYNNEI. With 6 bases removed from V and 1 base from J, the gap between germline ends came to 9 bases. The CDR3 here is CASRGDWNTGELFF. The CDR3 DNA sequence: TGTGCCAGCAGGGGTGACTGGAACACCGGGGAGCTGTTTTTT.

This chain connects TRBV12-3 or TRBV12-4 to TRBJ2-2, with 9 positions matching TRBD1. This CDR3 is built from 15 residues. V lost 6 bases to trimming and J lost 3 bases; unmatched junction nucleotides: 5. The CDR3 sequence is CASSVTGGHTGELFF. The CDR3 region has the DNA TGTGCCAGCAGCGTCACAGGGGGCCACACCGGGGAGCTGTTTTTT.

This clonotype has more than one count but fewer than ten. The chain recombines TRBV30 with TRBJ2-1, with D unresolved. In germline, CDR1 is GTSNPN, CDR2 SVGIG (reference sequence). V was trimmed by 0 bases and J by 8 bases, leaving 5 bases between them. The CDR3 consists of 11 residues. The CDR3 reads CAWSVLDEQFF. In nucleotides, the CDR3 is TGTGCCTGGAGTGTACTGGATGAGCAGTTCTTC.

This clonotype showed up many times. The rearrangement joins TRBV11-3 to TRBJ2-1; 10 bases agree with TRBD2. The J segment lost 1 base and the V segment lost 5 bases, leaving 2 bases of the junction unmatched. There are 15 residues in the CDR3. CDR1 SGHNT and CDR2 YENEEA come from the germline V gene. CDR3 nucleotides: TGTGCCAGCAGCAGACTAGCGGGTTCCTACAATGAGCAGTTCTTC. Protein product: CASSRLAGSYNEQFF.

This sequence joins TRBV4-1 and TRBJ1-3; D ambiguous. The CDR3 loop spans 12 amino acids. V lost 3 bases, J lost 3 bases, and 3 bases lay in between. Germline V gene sequence: CDR1 MGHRA, CDR2 YSYEKL. The CDR3 loop is CASSHLGNTIYF. The CDR3, as DNA: TGCGCCAGCAGCCACCTTGGAAACACCATATATTTT.